This T cell receptor (beta chain) was sequenced in a study of blood T cell repertoires in COVID-19. Overall study: The United States, Italy and Spain were the sources of the acute and convalescent COVID-19 samples. T cells, B-cell-depleted T cells, or PBMCs supplied cDNA or gDNA.

Original data processing: Reference gene primers were amplified, and this amplification served to estimate nucleated cell counts. Libraries were prepared by immunoSEQ multiplex PCR; TCRdb keeps only in-frame clonotypes and omits some of them. V, J and clone size were drawn from that table, and D and trimming were deduced from the DNA. Of nearly 200,000 clones in the sample, roughly nine tenths are singletons; the top ten hold 0.7% to 0.85%. CDR1 and CDR2 (germline): MDHEN, SYDVKM. There are 16 residues in the CDR3. Trimming at V came to 5 bases and at J to 4 bases, leaving 8 bases not matched to a gene.

The chain recombines TRBV28 with TRBJ2-1; 10 positions agree with TRBD1. Source material: peripheral blood. This clonotype was obtained from a woman aged 70-85 years with acute or convalescent COVID-19. The CDR3 bases are TGTGCCAGCAGTACTCCGACAGGGGGCCGATACAATGAGCAGTTCTTC. Translated: CASSTPTGGRYNEQFF.